The 19 T cell receptor beta chains below all came from one sample that was sequenced in a study of blood T cells in healthy people across ages. Sample-barcoded 5' priming and a J-beta primer mix drove a second PCR of about 7 to 11 cycles. TCRdb re-analysed the 5' RACE reads in MiXCR, keeping a single row per CDR3 protein. The sample has almost 800,000 distinct CDR3 sequences; roughly 64% are singletons. Material for sequencing was blood. The receptor source for this set is a man under 40 in good health.

This clonotype was detected only a few times. This chain connects TRBV27 to TRBJ2-7, with a weak D call TRBD2 (5 bases). CDR3 length: 14 residues. CDR1 and CDR2 from the germline V gene are MNHEY and SMNVEV (reference sequence). V was clipped by 0 bases and J by 4 bases, with 10 bases between them. CDR3 DNA sequence: TGTGCCAGCAGTTTATCTGGTAGAGGGTACGAGCAGTACTTC. This translates into CASSLSGRGYEQYF.

The genes are TRBV7-2 and TRBJ1-2, with 8 bases identical to TRBD1. The CDR3 runs to 13 residues. Germline loops: CDR1 SGHTA, CDR2 FQGNSA. Losses at the gene ends were 4 bases for V and 6 bases for J; bases not matched to a gene: 4. This CDR3 reads CASSSGQVHGYTF. In nucleotides, the CDR3 is TGTGCCAGCAGCTCGGGACAGGTTCATGGCTACACCTTC.

The chain couples TRBV5-1 to TRBJ2-3; weak D call: TRBD2 (6 bases). V was shortened by 6 bases and J by 6 bases, with 8 bases between the two germline ends. The CDR3 consists of 11 residues. CDR1 is SGHRS and CDR2 is YFSETQ in the germline V gene. The CDR3, as DNA: TGCGCCAGCAAGGAGGGGGATACGCAGTATTTT. Translating gives CASKEGDTQYF.

The chain links TRBV12-3 or TRBV12-4 to TRBJ2-3; the D is unclear. Trimming left V 4 bases short and J 5 bases short, with 13 bases between. The CDR3 consists of 14 residues. The CDR3 DNA follows: TGTGCCAGCAGTTCCCGATTGGACCAAGATACGCAGTATTTT. Amino acids: CASSSRLDQDTQYF.

This clonotype showed up just a few times. The chain has TRBV20-1 and TRBJ2-5; D is perhaps TRBD2 (5 bases). V lost 6 bases and J lost 6, with 17 bases in between. Per the germline V gene, CDR1 is DFQATT and CDR2 is SNEGSKA (reference sequence). The CDR3 has 13 amino acids. This CDR3 is CSAPDFSGKTQYF. The CDR3 DNA is TGCAGTGCCCCTGATTTCTCGGGAAAGACCCAGTACTTC.

At least ten counts were recorded for this clonotype. The rearrangement links TRBV4-3 to TRBJ2-1; D call uncertain. The CDR3 has 13 residues. V was cut by 1 base and J by 7 bases, with 8 bases left in between. Per the germline V gene, CDR1 is LGHNA and CDR2 is YSLEER. The chain's CDR3 is CASSQGYPNEQFF. CDR3 nucleotides: TGCGCCAGCAGCCAAGGCTACCCGAATGAGCAGTTCTTC.

The CDR3 DNA follows: TGTGCCAGCAGCCAGACTAGTTACATCGGCGAGCAGTACTTC. It yields the protein CASSQTSYIGEQYF. V usage is TRBV4-2 and J usage is TRBJ2-5, with D perhaps matching TRBD2 (6 bases). The J call may be faulty, since TRBJ2-7 better matches the DNA end. Germline V lookup: CDR1 LGHNA, CDR2 YNFKEQ. The CDR3 consists of 14 residues.

The V and J genes are TRBV7-2 and TRBJ1-6, with a possible D match to TRBD1 (5 bases). With 5 bases removed from V and 5 bases from J, the gap between germline ends came to 13 bases. Looked up from germline, CDR1 is SGHTA and CDR2 is FQGNSA. The CDR3 sequence is 15 residues long. This CDR3 is CASSIGTADNSPLHF. CDR3 DNA sequence: TGTGCCAGCAGCATCGGGACCGCTGATAATTCACCCCTCCACTTT.

The chain is built from TRBV7-9 and TRBJ2-5, with 7 bases that match TRBD2. Per germline, CDR1 SEHNR and CDR2 FQNEAQ (reference sequence). The trim removed 8 bases at V and 3 bases at J, leaving 6 bases unmatched. The CDR3 loop spans 13 amino acids. The CDR3 sequence is CASWMGGEETQYF. For the CDR3, the DNA is TGTGCCAGCTGGATGGGGGGGGAAGAGACCCAGTACTTC.

This sequence joins TRBV20-1 and TRBJ2-7; perhaps D is TRBD1 or TRBD2 (6 bases each). Trimming left V 1 base short and J 4 bases short, with 11 bases between. This CDR3 is built from 13 residues. Germline loops: CDR1 DFQATT, CDR2 SNEGSKA (reference sequence). CDR3 coding DNA: TGCAGTGCTAGAGCGGAGGGGGGATACGAGCAGTACTTC. This translates into CSARAEGGYEQYF.

The CDR3 DNA sequence: TGTGCCAGCAGCGCTCGGACTAGCGGGAGCTCTATTCAAGAGACCCAGTACTTC. It codes for CASSARTSGSSIQETQYF. This chain connects TRBV2 to TRBJ2-5; 13 bases match TRBD2. The germline gives CDR1 SNHLY, CDR2 FYNNEI. The trim removed 6 bases at V and 2 bases at J, leaving 12 bases unmatched. The CDR3 consists of 18 residues.

This clonotype turned up a few times. The chain is built from TRBV10-3 and TRBJ2-7, with D possibly TRBD1 on 5 matching bases. This CDR3 is built from 15 residues. Between the trimmed V and J ends, which lost 5 bases and 4 bases, there was a span of 18 bases. Germline CDR1 is ENHRY and CDR2 is SYGVKD. The CDR3 sequence: CAISPGWGNSYEQYF. In DNA form, the CDR3 reads TGTGCCATCAGTCCAGGGTGGGGAAATTCGTACGAGCAGTACTTC.

This clonotype has just a few counts. The chain carries TRBV20-1 and TRBJ2-7, with D tentatively TRBD1 or TRBD2 (5 bases each). CDR3 length: 14 residues. Germline lookup yields CDR1 DFQATT and CDR2 SNEGSKA (reference sequence). The V end was cut by 5 bases, the J end by 7 bases, with 21 bases between. For the CDR3, the DNA is TGCAGTGCTCTCCTCGGGACCACGATCTTGGAGCAGTACTTC. The encoded protein is CSALLGTTILEQYF.

The chain uses TRBV6-5 and TRBJ2-5; 13 bases match TRBD2. The CDR3 is 14 residues long. Per the germline V gene, CDR1 is MNHEY and CDR2 is SVGAGI. The V segment lost 5 bases and the J segment 4 bases; nucleotides outside the gene matches: 1. The DNA for the CDR3 is TGTGCCAGCAGTCGGACTAGCGGGAGAGAGACCCAGTACTTC. Encoded protein: CASSRTSGRETQYF.

The chain recombines TRBV5-1 with TRBJ1-1; D gene unclear. This CDR3 comprises 14 residues. V lost 2 bases and J lost 3, with 11 bases in between. Germline loops: CDR1 SGHRS, CDR2 YFSETQ. The CDR3: CASSFGKIDTEAFF. The CDR3 DNA reads TGCGCCAGCAGCTTTGGGAAGATAGACACTGAAGCTTTCTTT.

This clonotype was seen a few times. The CDR3 region is CASSPSEGGASFF. As DNA, the CDR3 is TGTGCCAGCAGCCCTTCGGAGGGGGGCGCTTCTTTCTTT. This chain connects TRBV7-2 to TRBJ1-1; D perhaps matches TRBD1 (6 bases). With 5 bases removed from V and 12 bases from J, the gap between germline ends came to 19 bases. Germline V gene sequence: CDR1 SGHTA, CDR2 FQGNSA. The CDR3 loop spans 13 amino acids.

V gene TRBV7-2 combines with J gene TRBJ2-5, with a possible D match to TRBD2 (5 bases). The V end lost 5 bases, the J end lost 11 bases, and 21 bases lay between the germline ends. The CDR3 runs to 14 residues. Germline CDR1 reads SGHTA; CDR2 reads FQGNSA. The CDR3 nucleotides are TGTGCCAGCAGCCAACAAAGCGGCGGCGCGGAGCAGTACTTC. Translated, it gives CASSQQSGGAEQYF.

The V and J genes are TRBV4-2 and TRBJ1-1, with D possibly being TRBD1 (6 bases). CDR1 is LGHNA and CDR2 is YNFKEQ in the germline V gene. CDR3 length: 15 amino acids. V was cut by 0 bases and J by 3 bases, with 11 bases left in between. The CDR3 reads CASSQDRGADTEAFF. The CDR3 coding sequence is TGTGCCAGCAGCCAAGATCGGGGGGCGGACACTGAAGCTTTCTTT.

The chain has TRBV11-2 and TRBJ2-7; D unresolved. Germline assignment: CDR1 SGHAT and CDR2 FQNNGV. This CDR3 has 14 residues. Trimming took 8 bases from V and 0 from J, leaving 14 bases between them. The DNA for the CDR3 is TGTGCCAGCCTCGGCCGAGGCTACTCCTACGAGCAGTACTTC. As protein: CASLGRGYSYEQYF.